This T cell receptor beta chain derives from a study of blood T cell repertoires in COVID-19. Overall study: Spain, Italy and the United States supplied samples that represented acute and convalescent COVID-19.

Only one count was recorded for this clone. Sequencing was performed with immunoSEQ multiplex PCR; in TCRdb, only in-frame clones are kept and a portion is missing. The sample lists tens of thousands of clones; 88% were seen once. The germline V gene has CDR1 MNHNY and CDR2 SVGAGI (reference sequence). Trimming shortened V by 6 bases and J by 2 bases, and 13 bases separated the two germline ends. This CDR3 contains 14 residues. The clonotype originates from a woman older than 75 with active COVID-19. The chain carries TRBV6-6 and TRBJ2-5; tentative D call: TRBD2 (6 bases). Sequenced material: peripheral blood. CDR3 residues: CASSPGGGQETQYF. In DNA form, the CDR3 reads TGTGCCAGCAGCCCCGGTGGGGGGCAAGAGACCCAGTACTTC.